This TCR beta chain was recovered during a study of T cell changes during pregnancy in multiple sclerosis. Here immunoSEQ multiplex PCR was the method, and the copy in TCRdb shows in-frame clones only, minus some. This sample has more than 35,000 clones, with approximately 89% found just once. V lost 2 bases and J lost 4, with 7 bases in between. Germline-derived CDR1 and CDR2 are SGDLS and YYNGEE. The CDR3 has 13 residues. This chain uses TRBV9 with TRBJ1-3; possible D gene TRBD1, 5 bases. The material sequenced was CD4+ T cells from peripheral blood mononuclear cells, taken after pregnancy. The TCR was taken from a female donor in good health, enrolled as a control in a pregnancy study. The CDR3 spells CASSVSGGNTIYF. The CDR3 DNA is TGTGCCAGCAGCGTTTCAGGGGGAAACACCATATATTTT.